The entry that follows covers one TCR beta chain sequence. What it binds is not known. The source of the sample is a study of beta chain features in type 1 diabetes. V was cut by 2 bases and J by 2 bases, with 4 bases left in between. Germline lookup yields CDR1 GTSNPN and CDR2 SVGIG (reference sequence). The CDR3 spans 12 residues. Notes on the study in general: The study found moderately but significantly shorter TCRB CDR3s in all four CD4+ subsets of Type 1 diabetes patients.

Expressed TCRB transcripts were sequenced, since all the RNA that had been isolated was reverse transcribed. TCRdb keeps only in-frame clones here, not all; method: immunoSEQ multiplex PCR. This table holds over 200,000 clones, about a tenth found once. The clonotype originates from a young man with type 1 diabetes. The chain carries TRBV30 and TRBJ2-1; D gene unclear. The specimen sequenced was naive CD4+ T cells from blood. The CDR3 region is CAWSLTYNEQFF. DNA of the CDR3: TGTGCCTGGAGTCTAACCTACAATGAGCAGTTCTTC.